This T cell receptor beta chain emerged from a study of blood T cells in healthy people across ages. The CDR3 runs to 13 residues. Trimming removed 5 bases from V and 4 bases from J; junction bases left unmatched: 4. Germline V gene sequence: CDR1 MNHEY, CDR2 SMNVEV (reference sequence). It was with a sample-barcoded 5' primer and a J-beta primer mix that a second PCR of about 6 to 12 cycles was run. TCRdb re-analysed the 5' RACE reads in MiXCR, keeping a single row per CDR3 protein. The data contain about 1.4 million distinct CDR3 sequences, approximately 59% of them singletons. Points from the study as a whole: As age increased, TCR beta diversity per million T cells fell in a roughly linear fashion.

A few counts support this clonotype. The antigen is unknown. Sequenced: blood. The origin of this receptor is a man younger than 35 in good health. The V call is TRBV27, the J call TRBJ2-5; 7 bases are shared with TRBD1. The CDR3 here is CASSVEGAETQYF. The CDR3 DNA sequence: TGTGCCAGCAGTGTTGAGGGGGCAGAGACCCAGTACTTC.